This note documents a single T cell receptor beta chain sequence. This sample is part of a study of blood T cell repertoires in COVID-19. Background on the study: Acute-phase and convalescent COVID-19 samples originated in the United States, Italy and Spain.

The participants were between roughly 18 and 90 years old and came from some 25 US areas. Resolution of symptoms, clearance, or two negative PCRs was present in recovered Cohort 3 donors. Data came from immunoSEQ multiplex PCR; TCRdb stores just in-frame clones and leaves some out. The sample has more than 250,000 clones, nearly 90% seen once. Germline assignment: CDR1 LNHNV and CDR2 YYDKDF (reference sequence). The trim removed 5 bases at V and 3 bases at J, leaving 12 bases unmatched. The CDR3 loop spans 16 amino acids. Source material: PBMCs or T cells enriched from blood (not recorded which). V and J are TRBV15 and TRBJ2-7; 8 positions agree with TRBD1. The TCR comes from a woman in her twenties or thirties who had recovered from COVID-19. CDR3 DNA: TGTGCCACCAGCGAGGCCCCGGCAGGGGGCGTCTACGAGCAGTACTTC. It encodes CATSEAPAGGVYEQYF.